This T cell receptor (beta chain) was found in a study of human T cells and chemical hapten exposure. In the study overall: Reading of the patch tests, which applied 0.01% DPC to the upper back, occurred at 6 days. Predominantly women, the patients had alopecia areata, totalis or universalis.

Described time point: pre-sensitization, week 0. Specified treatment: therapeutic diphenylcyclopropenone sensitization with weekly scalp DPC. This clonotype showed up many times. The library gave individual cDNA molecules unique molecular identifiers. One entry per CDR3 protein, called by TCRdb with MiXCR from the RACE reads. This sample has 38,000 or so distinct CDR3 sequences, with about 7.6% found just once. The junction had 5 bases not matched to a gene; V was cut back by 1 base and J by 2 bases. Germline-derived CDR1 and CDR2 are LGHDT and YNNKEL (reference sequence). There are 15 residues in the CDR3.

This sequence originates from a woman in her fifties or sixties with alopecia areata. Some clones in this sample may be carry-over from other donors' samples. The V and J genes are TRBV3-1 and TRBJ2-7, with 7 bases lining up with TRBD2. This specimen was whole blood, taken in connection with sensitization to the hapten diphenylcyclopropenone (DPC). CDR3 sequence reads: CASSQAASGTYEQYF. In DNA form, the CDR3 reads TGTGCCAGCAGCCAAGCAGCTAGCGGCACCTACGAGCAGTACTTC.